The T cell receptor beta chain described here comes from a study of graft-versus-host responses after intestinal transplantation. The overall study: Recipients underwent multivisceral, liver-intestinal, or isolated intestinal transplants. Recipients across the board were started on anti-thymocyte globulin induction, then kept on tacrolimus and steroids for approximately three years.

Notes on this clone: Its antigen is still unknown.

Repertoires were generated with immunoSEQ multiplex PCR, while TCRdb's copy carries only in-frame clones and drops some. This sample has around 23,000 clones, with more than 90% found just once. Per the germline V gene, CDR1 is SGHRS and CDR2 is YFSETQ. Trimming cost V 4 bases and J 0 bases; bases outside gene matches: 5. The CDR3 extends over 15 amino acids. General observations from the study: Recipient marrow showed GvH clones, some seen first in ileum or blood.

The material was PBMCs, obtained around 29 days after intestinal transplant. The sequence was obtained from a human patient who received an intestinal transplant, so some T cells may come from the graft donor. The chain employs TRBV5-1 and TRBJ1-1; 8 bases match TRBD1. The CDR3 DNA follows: TGCGCCAGCAGCCCATCAGGGGGCTTGAACACTGAAGCTTTCTTT. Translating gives CASSPSGGLNTEAFF.